The 9 T cell receptor beta chains presented below share a single source sample, sequenced in a study of shared clonotypes between healthy human individuals. Generated by immunoSEQ multiplex PCR, the TCRdb table keeps only in-frame clones and is missing some. The table includes millions of clones, about 95% detected once. Naive-designated CD8 cells lacked CD45RO, were positively enriched for CCR7, and omitted terminally differentiated effector memory CD45RA+ cells. The sample was naive CD8+ T cells sorted from blood. Receptors originate from a man younger than 30 in good health.

This clone was detected only once. This CDR3 is also generated by other DNA sequences in the sample. The chain is built from TRBV29-1 and TRBJ2-7; D unclear. This CDR3 is 12 amino acids long. Trimming pared 3 bases from V and 1 base from J, leaving 7 bases between. Germline assignment: CDR1 SQVTM and CDR2 ANQGSEA. The CDR3 DNA is TGCAGCGTTGAGGGCAGATCCTACGAGCAGTACTTC. Its translation is CSVEGRSYEQYF.

This chain uses TRBV4-1 with TRBJ1-1, with D perhaps matching TRBD1 (5 bases). V was pared by 2 bases and J by 1 base, with 17 bases between. The germline CDR1 and CDR2 sequences are MGHRA and YSYEKL. This CDR3 region has 17 residues. The CDR3 DNA follows: TGCGCCAGCAGCCAACATCAGGGCTTCGACGAGAACACTGAAGCTTTCTTT. Amino acid sequence: CASSQHQGFDENTEAFF.

This clone showed up just a few times. The chain uses TRBV13 and TRBJ1-2; the match to TRBD1 covers 9 bases. CDR1 is PRHDT and CDR2 is FYEKMQ in the germline V gene (reference sequence). The CDR3 has 14 amino acids. V gave up 0 bases and J gave up 5 bases; unmatched junction bases: 1. CDR3 region: CASSLGTGGYGYTF. The CDR3, as DNA: TGTGCCAGCAGCTTAGGGACAGGGGGTTATGGCTACACCTTC.

This sequence joins TRBV6-1 and TRBJ2-3, with D unclear. Between the trimmed V and J ends, which lost 6 bases and 0 bases, there was a span of 10 bases. In germline, CDR1 is MNHNS, CDR2 SASEGT. The CDR3 runs 14 residues. The CDR3 nucleotides are TGTGCCAGCAGACCTAGTATTAGCACAGATACGCAGTATTTT. Translation: CASRPSISTDTQYF.

The V call is TRBV10-2, the J call TRBJ1-6; unclear D gene. This CDR3 has 14 residues. The V end was cut by 11 bases, the J end by 6 bases, with 17 bases between. Germline-derived CDR1 and CDR2 are WSHSY and SAAADI. The CDR3 coding sequence is TGCGCCGCCTCCCCAATCAACTCTAATTCACCCCTCCACTTT. Translation: CAASPINSNSPLHF.

This clone was observed a single time. V gene TRBV21-1 combines with J gene TRBJ1-5. TRBV21-1 is a known pseudogene. The CDR3 consists of 14 residues. The CDR3 coding sequence is TGTGCCAGCCCTAGGGGGGCAGGGACTCAGCCCCAGCATTTT. Amino acid sequence: CASPRGAGTQPQHF.

This clone was seen once. This sequence joins TRBV11-2 and TRBJ1-2; weak D call: TRBD1 (5 bases). V lost 1 base and J 6 bases, leaving 6 bases between the germline ends. Looked up from germline, CDR1 is SGHAT and CDR2 is FQNNGV. This CDR3 contains 12 residues. The CDR3 sequence: CASSLVGDGYTF. The CDR3 DNA follows: TGTGCCAGCAGCTTAGTAGGGGATGGCTACACCTTC.

The V gene is TRBV11-2, the J gene TRBJ2-7; 7 bases are a match to TRBD1. CDR1 and CDR2 from the germline V gene are SGHAT and FQNNGV. The ends lost 4 bases at V and 0 bases at J; junction bases unmatched: 3. This CDR3 comprises 14 residues. CDR3 in DNA: TGTGCCAGCAGCTCGACAGGGCCCTCCTACGAGCAGTACTTC. This translates into CASSSTGPSYEQYF. The full variable domain, with the rest looked up from reference TRBV11-2 and TRBJ2-7, is EAGVAQSPRYKIIEKRQSVAFWCNPISGHATLYWYQQILGQGPKLLIQFQNNGVVDDSQLPKDRFSAERLKGVDSTLKIQPAKLEDSAVYLCASSSTGPSYEQYFGPGTRLTVT.

The chain links TRBV5-1 to TRBJ1-2; D is uncertain. V was clipped by 2 bases and J by 7 bases, with 9 bases between them. The germline V gene encodes CDR1 SGHRS and CDR2 YFSETQ. The CDR3 is made up of 12 amino acids. CDR3 protein: CASSLEKVGYTF. CDR3 nucleotide sequence: TGCGCCAGCAGCTTAGAAAAAGTTGGCTACACCTTC.